This T cell receptor (beta chain) is from a study of T cells after yellow fever vaccination. General study findings and limits: Only a minor proportion of clonotypes was detected across both CD4 and CD8 compartments. In post-booster samples, most primary-vaccination clones reappeared (approximately 95% CD4, approximately 91% CD8). Weaker overall, the secondary response nonetheless peaked faster (day 5 versus 15).

TCR cDNA, made by 5'RACE template switching, carried an added universal primer site and UMIs. MiXCR was run by TCRdb on the 5' RACE reads, yielding one entry per CDR3 protein. Of about 130,000 distinct CDR3 sequences in the sample, about 8.8% were seen once. The junction had 10 bases not matched to a gene; V was cut back by 3 bases and J by 6 bases. The CDR3 sequence is 15 residues long. Germline CDR1 reads SGDLS; CDR2 reads YYNGEE. This clonotype has only a few counts. Its antigen is undetermined. Sequencing was performed on CD8+ T cells sorted from PBMCs, taken on the day of the yellow fever booster vaccination. The sequence came from a man between 18 and 29 years old who received the YFV17D yellow fever vaccine. This chain links TRBV9 with TRBJ1-2, with TRBD1 matching 8 bases. The CDR3 protein is CASSAIFDRGDGYTF. The CDR3 DNA is TGTGCCAGCAGCGCCATTTTTGACAGGGGTGATGGCTACACCTTC.